One and the same sample provided the 23 T cell receptor beta chains below, sequenced in a study of blood T cell repertoires in COVID-19. Measured with immunoSEQ multiplex PCR; TCRdb has only the in-frame clones, and not every one. This table holds approximately 25,000 clones, around 74% found once. Sample: peripheral blood. The receptors here all came from a man aged 50 to 59 with COVID-19, enrolled during active disease.

Only one count was recorded for this clone. The rearrangement uses TRBV18 and TRBJ1-6; 9 bases line up with TRBD1. After removal of 5 bases from V and 10 bases from J, the junction contained 9 bases not matched to a gene. Germline lookup yields CDR1 KGHSH and CDR2 LQKENI. CDR3 size: 15 residues. The CDR3 sequence is CASSSYRGLGSPLHF. Here the CDR3 DNA reads TGTGCCAGCTCATCGTACAGGGGGCTTGGGTCACCCCTCCACTTT.

V and J are TRBV19 and TRBJ2-5; TRBD2 agrees at 7 bases. This CDR3 spans 14 amino acids. The ends lost 3 bases at V and 0 bases at J; junction bases unmatched: 1. Germline CDR1 is LNHDA and CDR2 is SQIVND (reference sequence). CDR3 residues: CASSIGTNQETQYF. CDR3 sequence (DNA): TGTGCCAGTAGTATCGGGACTAACCAAGAGACCCAGTACTTC.

The rearrangement links TRBV6-5 to TRBJ2-1, with 10 bases identical to TRBD2. J gave up 4 bases and V 6 bases, and 6 bases lay outside the gene matches. Germline V gene lookup returns CDR1 MNHEY and CDR2 SVGAGI. The CDR3 is 15 residues long. Written as DNA, the CDR3 is TGTGCCAGCAGACGAACTAGCGGGGATTACAATGAGCAGTTCTTC. This codes for CASRRTSGDYNEQFF.

The chain uses TRBV10-1 and TRBJ2-2, with D possibly TRBD2 on 5 matching bases. The CDR3 length is 14 residues. CDR1 and CDR2 from the germline V gene are WNHNN and SYGVQD (reference sequence). The germline V and J ends were trimmed by 6 bases and 1 base, with 9 bases remaining between them. The CDR3 DNA sequence: TGCGCCAGCAGCGGTCGGGAGAACACCGGGGAGCTGTTTTTT. This encodes CASSGRENTGELFF.

The chain links TRBV7-9 to TRBJ1-2, with 9 positions matching TRBD1. The germline CDR1 and CDR2 sequences are SEHNR and FQNEAQ (reference sequence). The CDR3 loop spans 15 amino acids. Germline trimming cut 5 bases from V and 6 bases from J; bases unmatched to any gene: 10. This CDR3 reads CASSAIPGQGHGYTF. The CDR3 coding sequence is TGTGCCAGCAGCGCAATACCGGGACAGGGTCATGGCTACACCTTC.

J is TRBJ1-5 and V is TRBV19; 9 nucleotides line up with TRBD1. V lost 8 bases, J lost 5 bases, and 4 bases stayed unmatched. The CDR3 covers 13 residues. Germline lookup yields CDR1 LNHDA and CDR2 SQIVND (reference sequence). The CDR3 region is CASAQGAHQPQHF. The DNA of the CDR3 is TGTGCCAGTGCACAGGGGGCCCATCAGCCCCAGCATTTT. The whole variable domain, filled in from reference TRBV19 and TRBJ1-5, reads DGGITQSPKYLFRKEGQNVTLSCEQNLNHDAMYWYRQDPGQGLRLIYYSQIVNDFQKGDIAEGYSVSREKKESFPLTVTSAQKNPTAFYLCASAQGAHQPQHFGDGTRLSIL.

The genes are TRBV7-2 and TRBJ2-1; TRBD2 aligns across 7 bases. V lost 5 bases and J lost 5; bases outside the gene matches: 6. There are 14 residues in the CDR3. Germline values: CDR1 SGHTA, CDR2 FQGNSA. DNA of the CDR3: TGTGCCAGCAGCCTACGACTAGCCAACAATGAGCAGTTCTTC. This encodes CASSLRLANNEQFF.

This clone was seen a few times. The chain couples TRBV3-1 (or the pseudogene TRBV3-2) to TRBJ2-7; TRBD1 aligns across 9 bases. The CDR3 runs to 14 residues. V shed 4 bases and J 3 bases; nucleotides not matched to a gene: 4. CDR1 is LGHDT and CDR2 is YNNKEL in the germline V gene (reference sequence). The CDR3 protein is CASSLPGQGYEQYF. CDR3 nucleotide sequence: TGTGCCAGCAGCCTCCCGGGACAGGGCTACGAGCAGTACTTC.

V is TRBV7-6 and J is TRBJ2-7; tentative D call: TRBD2 (6 bases). Trimming took off 5 bases at V and 3 bases at J, with 11 bases between the two ends. Per germline, CDR1 SGHVS and CDR2 FNYEAQ. This CDR3 contains 13 residues. The CDR3, as DNA: TGTGCCAGCAGCACCGAAGCGGGCTACGAGCAGTACTTC. Translation gives CASSTEAGYEQYF. Based on the CDR3 plus reference TRBV7-6 and TRBJ2-7, the full variable domain is GAGVSQSPRYKVTKRGQDVALRCDPISGHVSLYWYRQALGQGPEFLTYFNYEAQQDKSGLPNDRFSAERPEGSISTLTIQRTEQRDSAMYRCASSTEAGYEQYFGPGTRLTVT.

The chain joins TRBV30 to TRBJ2-5, with 9 bases fitting TRBD1. The V and J ends lost 4 bases and 5 bases, in that order; junction bases with no gene match: 5. The CDR3 sequence is 13 residues long. CDR1 is GTSNPN, CDR2 SVGIG, per germline (reference sequence). CDR3 amino acids: CAWTTGGGETQYF. CDR3 in DNA: TGTGCCTGGACAACAGGGGGCGGTGAGACCCAGTACTTC.

This clone was counted between two and nine times. The chain is built from TRBV4-1 and TRBJ1-5; 8 bases are shared with TRBD1. V trimming: 1 base; J trimming: 3 bases; junction bases outside the gene matches: 2. CDR1 is MGHRA, CDR2 YSYEKL, per germline. This CDR3 has 15 amino acids. CDR3: CASSQGQGANQPQHF. The CDR3 region has the DNA TGCGCCAGCAGCCAAGGTCAGGGGGCCAATCAGCCCCAGCATTTT.

With respect to this clone: At one boundary the junction diverges from the germline segment, which might be a read error. V is TRBV19 and J is TRBJ1-5; a possible D gene is TRBD1 (6 bases). In germline, CDR1 is LNHDA, CDR2 SQIVND (reference sequence). CDR3 length equals 17 residues. The CDR3 reads CASSKGRDTKSIQPQHF. The CDR3 DNA follows: TGTGCCAGTAGCAAGGGCCGGGACACCAAGAGCATTCAGCCCCAGCATTTT. The whole variable domain, remainder taken from reference TRBV19 and TRBJ1-5, is DGGITQSPKYLFRKEGQNVTLSCEQNLNHDAMYWYRQDPGQGLRLIYYSQIVNDFQKGDIAEGYSVSREKKESFPLTVTSAQKNPTAFYLCASSKGRDTKSIQPQHFGDGTRLSIL.

V is TRBV9 and J is TRBJ2-7; 7 bases are shared with TRBD1. With 2 bases clipped from V and 6 bases from J, the junction kept 8 bases outside the gene matches. The length of the CDR3 is 14 residues. CDR1 is SGDLS and CDR2 is YYNGEE in the germline V gene. For the CDR3, the DNA is TGTGCCAGCAGCGTTGCAGGGGGTGGCGGCGAGCAGTACTTC. Protein sequence: CASSVAGGGGEQYF.

This chain joins TRBV7-9 and TRBJ2-1; 7 bases map to TRBD2. Looked up from germline, CDR1 is SEHNR and CDR2 is FQNEAQ (reference sequence). V lost 5 bases to trimming and J lost 14 bases; unmatched junction nucleotides: 12. This CDR3 contains 13 residues. The DNA of the CDR3 is TGTGCCAGCAGCCTGGTACGGGCGGGAGATGAGTTCTTC. This codes for CASSLVRAGDEFF.

The J gene is TRBJ2-3, the V gene TRBV5-4; 9 bases align to TRBD2. From germline, CDR1 is SGHNT and CDR2 YYREEE (reference sequence). The CDR3 has 18 amino acids. Trimming removed 1 base from V and 0 bases from J; junction bases left unmatched: 9. The CDR3 region is CASSLIAGASASTDTQYF. The CDR3 DNA reads TGTGCCAGCAGCTTGATAGCGGGGGCCTCTGCTAGCACAGATACGCAGTATTTT.

This clone ranks as medium-sized. The CDR3 coding sequence is TGTGCCAGCAGCTTTAGTTGGGGAGAGGATGAGCAGTTCTTC. Protein: CASSFSWGEDEQFF. J is TRBJ2-1 and V is TRBV5-5; a weak D match, TRBD2 (5 bases). Germline CDR1 is SGHKS and CDR2 is YYEKEE (reference sequence). V dropped 2 bases and J dropped 8 bases, with 14 bases sitting between them. The CDR3 length is 14 residues. Full variable domain (missing parts from reference TRBV5-5 and TRBJ2-1): DAGVTQSPTHLIKTRGQQVTLRCSPISGHKSVSWYQQVLGQGPQFIFQYYEKEERGRGNFPDRFSARQFPNYSSELNVNALLLGDSALYLCASSFSWGEDEQFFGPGTRLTVL.

This rearrangement joins TRBV2 to TRBJ1-2, with 8 bases matching TRBD1. CDR1 and CDR2 (germline): SNHLY, FYNNEI. V was clipped by 5 bases and J by 8 bases; unmatched bases: 10. The CDR3 contains 14 residues. The CDR3 protein is CASSNGQGLQGYTF. CDR3 in DNA: TGTGCCAGCAGTAACGGACAGGGTTTGCAAGGCTACACCTTC.

V and J are TRBV10-1 and TRBJ2-7; D possibly corresponds to TRBD2 (5 bases). The CDR3 runs to 14 residues. CDR1 and CDR2 from the germline V gene are WNHNN and SYGVQD (reference sequence). The ends were cut back, 6 bases at V and 0 bases at J, with 12 bases in the middle. CDR3 nucleotide sequence: TGCGCCAGCAGCTCCGAGCGGTTCTCCTACGAGCAGTACTTC. It codes for CASSSERFSYEQYF.

The V and J genes are TRBV19 and TRBJ2-1; D may be TRBD2 (5 bases). Germline V gene sequence: CDR1 LNHDA, CDR2 SQIVND (reference sequence). With 9 bases removed from V and 4 bases from J, the gap between germline ends came to 16 bases. The CDR3 length is 14 residues. The CDR3 nucleotides are TGTGCCAGCGCCCGGCCGGGCGGGTACAATGAGCAGTTCTTC. Translation gives CASARPGGYNEQFF. Filled out from reference TRBV19 and TRBJ2-1, the complete variable domain reads DGGITQSPKYLFRKEGQNVTLSCEQNLNHDAMYWYRQDPGQGLRLIYYSQIVNDFQKGDIAEGYSVSREKKESFPLTVTSAQKNPTAFYLCASARPGGYNEQFFGPGTRLTVL.

The chain joins TRBV2 to TRBJ2-3; D perhaps matches TRBD1 (6 bases). CDR3 length: 12 residues. Germline V gene data show CDR1 as SNHLY and CDR2 as FYNNEI. V was pared by 6 bases and J by 4 bases, with 8 bases between. The CDR3 DNA follows: TGTGCCAGCAGACAGGGCGCAGATACGCAGTATTTT. This translates into CASRQGADTQYF.

The chain recombines TRBV6-5 with TRBJ1-1; the D gene is possibly TRBD1 (5 bases). Germline CDR1 MNHEY, CDR2 SVGAGI. Trimming removed 10 bases at V and 0 bases at J, with 12 bases between. The CDR3 is 13 residues long. The DNA for the CDR3 is TGTGCCACAAACAGGATCATGAACACTGAAGCTTTCTTT. Translating gives CATNRIMNTEAFF.

The chain uses TRBV6-5 and TRBJ1-1, with 7 bases identical to TRBD1. The CDR3 runs 15 residues. Trimming took 8 bases from V and 4 from J; bases not matched to a gene: 13. Germline CDR1 reads MNHEY; CDR2 reads SVGAGI. The CDR3 reads CASRSIRQGGTEAFF. DNA of the CDR3: TGTGCCAGCCGAAGTATAAGACAGGGCGGCACTGAAGCTTTCTTT.

V and J are TRBV7-9 and TRBJ2-1; tentatively, D is TRBD1 (6 bases). The CDR3 is 14 residues long. V lost 5 bases, J lost 6 bases, and 14 bases lay in between. Germline V gene data show CDR1 as SEHNR and CDR2 as FQNEAQ (reference sequence). The CDR3 loop reads CASSPPGGLNEQFF. The CDR3 DNA follows: TGTGCCAGCAGCCCGCCTGGGGGCCTCAATGAGCAGTTCTTC.